The TCR beta chain described here comes from a study of CD8+CD57+ T cells in acquired aplastic anemia. Study-wide context: Sorted CD4+ and CD8+ cells yielded around 3.3 ug of DNA on average. Whole-study results and caveats: Patients and controls shared roughly 31 CD8+ CDR3 sequences, highly expressed in patients.

Trimming removed 3 bases from V and 2 bases from J, with 5 bases in between. The CDR3 loop spans 13 amino acids. Germline V gene data show CDR1 as SGHTA and CDR2 as FQGNSA. TCR beta VDJ and CDR3 profiling used genomic DNA as template. TCRdb re-called the reads through MiXCR, storing one row per CDR3 protein. Of some 180,000 distinct CDR3 sequences detected, 40% to 55% appear once; the ten largest clones hold about 2.9%. This clonotype was found many times. Its antigen is not known. J is TRBJ2-1 and V is TRBV7-2; D gene ambiguous. The sample consisted of sorted CD4+, CD8+, or CD8+CD57+ T cells (not recorded which) from PBMCs. The receptor was isolated from a human donor in good health. The CDR3 region is CASSFTTYNEQFF. CDR3 nucleotides: TGTGCCAGCAGCTTTACCACCTACAATGAGCAGTTCTTC. The full variable domain, in which reference TRBV7-2 and TRBJ2-1 provide the parts outside the CDR3, is GAGVSQSPSNKVTEKGKDVELRCDPISGHTALYWYRQSLGQGLEFLIYFQGNSAPDKSGLPSDRFSAERTGGSVSTLTIQRTQQEDSAVYLCASSFTTYNEQFFGPGTRLTVL.